Following are 13 T cell receptor beta chains from one sample sequenced in a study of T cells after yellow fever vaccination. TCRdb recomputed calls from the 5' RACE reads with MiXCR, one row per CDR3 protein. The table includes about 340,000 distinct CDR3 sequences, roughly an eighth detected once. The sample in question was CD4+ T cells sorted from PBMCs, obtained 15 days after the yellow fever booster vaccination. These receptors came from a man aged 18 to 29 who received the YFV17D yellow fever vaccine.

The rearrangement joins TRBV6-2 or TRBV6-3 to TRBJ2-5, with unresolved D. The V gene lost 4 bases and the J gene lost 0 bases, with 6 bases spanning the gap. The CDR3 has 13 amino acids. The germline V gene encodes CDR1 MNHEY and CDR2 SVGEGT. The CDR3 nucleotides are TGTGCCAGCAGTTGGCGGTACCAAGAGACCCAGTACTTC. This sequence encodes CASSWRYQETQYF.

Many counts were recorded for this clonotype. The V and J genes are TRBV5-1 and TRBJ1-4, with D perhaps TRBD1 (5 bases). This CDR3 is 13 amino acids long. V lost 4 bases to trimming and J lost 7 bases, with 11 bases between them. In germline, CDR1 is SGHRS, CDR2 YFSETQ. The CDR3 loop is CASSQQGSEKLFF. The CDR3 coding sequence is TGCGCCAGCAGCCAGCAGGGAAGTGAAAAACTGTTTTTT.

The chain has TRBV12-3 or TRBV12-4 and TRBJ2-2, with 10 positions matching TRBD1. This CDR3 has 16 residues. V trimming: 3 bases; J trimming: 8 bases; junction bases outside the gene matches: 9. Here the CDR3 DNA reads TGTGCCAGCAGTTTTGGCGTGACAGGGGGCGTTGGGGAGCTGTTTTTT. Residues: CASSFGVTGGVGELFF.

The chain is built from TRBV30 and TRBJ1-2; D remains unclear. CDR1 is GTSNPN and CDR2 is SVGIG in the germline V gene (reference sequence). With 2 bases removed from V and 8 bases from J, the gap between germline ends came to 12 bases. This CDR3 is built from 12 residues. The CDR3: CAWSRMAYGYTF. The DNA of the CDR3 is TGTGCCTGGAGTAGGATGGCGTACGGCTACACCTTC.

This clonotype was counted a few times. The chain joins TRBV6-6 to TRBJ1-1; tentative D call: TRBD1 (5 bases). The V end lost 4 bases, the J end lost 6 bases, and 12 bases lay between the germline ends. Per the germline V gene, CDR1 is MNHNY and CDR2 is SVGAGI (reference sequence). There are 13 residues in the CDR3. The CDR3 reads CASSWSGTSEAFF. The CDR3 DNA reads TGTGCCAGCAGTTGGTCCGGGACCTCTGAAGCTTTCTTT.

This clonotype was seen a few times. The V call is TRBV18, the J call TRBJ1-2, with 7 bases aligning to TRBD1. Germline trimming cut 3 bases from V and 5 bases from J; bases unmatched to any gene: 3. In germline, CDR1 is KGHSH, CDR2 LQKENI. CDR3 length: 13 amino acids. CDR3 amino acids: CASSPGTVYGYTF. The CDR3 DNA follows: TGTGCCAGCTCACCCGGGACAGTTTATGGCTACACCTTC.

This clonotype was counted only a few times. V usage is TRBV6-6 and J usage is TRBJ2-2, with D perhaps matching TRBD1 (5 bases). The CDR3 spans 14 residues. Germline V gene sequence: CDR1 MNHNY, CDR2 SVGAGI (reference sequence). V lost 4 bases and J lost 5, with 11 bases in between. The chain's CDR3 is CASSSLGLTGELFF. The CDR3 bases are TGTGCCAGCAGTTCCCTGGGGCTGACCGGGGAGCTGTTTTTT.

The chain recombines TRBV20-1 with TRBJ1-5; no reliable D call. Per the germline V gene, CDR1 is DFQATT and CDR2 is SNEGSKA (reference sequence). Trimming took 3 bases from V and 6 from J, leaving 15 bases between them. The CDR3 covers 14 residues. CDR3 sequence reads: CSARSTDGGQPQHF. The DNA for the CDR3 is TGCAGTGCTAGGTCGACCGATGGTGGTCAGCCCCAGCATTTT.

This clonotype was found many times. The chain recombines TRBV27 with TRBJ1-1; D is possibly TRBD1 (6 bases). Germline loops: CDR1 MNHEY, CDR2 SMNVEV (reference sequence). V lost 3 bases and J lost 4, with 12 bases in between. The CDR3 consists of 14 residues. The CDR3 here is CASSFFRGGTEAFF. CDR3 nucleotides: TGTGCCAGCAGTTTTTTTAGGGGGGGCACTGAAGCTTTCTTT.

This clonotype was detected only a few times. V usage is TRBV15 and J usage is TRBJ1-5; D remains ambiguous. CDR1 LNHNV and CDR2 YYDKDF come from the germline V gene (reference sequence). There are 15 residues in the CDR3. Trimming left V 1 base short and J 6 bases short, with 13 bases between. The CDR3 loop reads CATSRGDLRTQPQHF. The DNA of the CDR3 is TGTGCCACCAGCAGAGGAGACTTGCGTACTCAGCCCCAGCATTTT.

This clonotype was seen a handful of times. The chain carries TRBV7-9 and TRBJ2-3, with TRBD2 matching 15 bases. Per germline, CDR1 SEHNR and CDR2 FQNEAQ (reference sequence). J lost 1 base, V lost 5 bases, and 7 bases had no gene match. The CDR3 runs to 18 residues. The CDR3 coding sequence is TGTGCCAGCAGCCGAGGGACTAGCGGGGGGCTCGGCACAGATACGCAGTATTTT. Translating gives CASSRGTSGGLGTDTQYF.

The gene calls are TRBV5-1 and TRBJ2-5, with 10 positions matching TRBD2. This CDR3 comprises 16 residues. The junction had 6 bases not matched to a gene; V was cut back by 0 bases and J by 4 bases. Germline loops: CDR1 SGHRS, CDR2 YFSETQ. The CDR3 nucleotides are TGCGCCAGCAGCTTGGGCGAGCGGGGGGGCGGAGAGACCCAGTACTTC. The encoded protein is CASSLGERGGGETQYF.

CDR3 residues: CASSPGQVEKLFF. The CDR3 DNA reads TGTGCCAGCAGTCCCGGACAGGTAGAAAAACTGTTTTTT. V gene TRBV12-3 or TRBV12-4 combines with J gene TRBJ1-4; 7 bases are a match to TRBD1. The CDR3 sequence is 13 residues long. V gave up 5 bases and J gave up 8 bases; unmatched junction bases: 5.